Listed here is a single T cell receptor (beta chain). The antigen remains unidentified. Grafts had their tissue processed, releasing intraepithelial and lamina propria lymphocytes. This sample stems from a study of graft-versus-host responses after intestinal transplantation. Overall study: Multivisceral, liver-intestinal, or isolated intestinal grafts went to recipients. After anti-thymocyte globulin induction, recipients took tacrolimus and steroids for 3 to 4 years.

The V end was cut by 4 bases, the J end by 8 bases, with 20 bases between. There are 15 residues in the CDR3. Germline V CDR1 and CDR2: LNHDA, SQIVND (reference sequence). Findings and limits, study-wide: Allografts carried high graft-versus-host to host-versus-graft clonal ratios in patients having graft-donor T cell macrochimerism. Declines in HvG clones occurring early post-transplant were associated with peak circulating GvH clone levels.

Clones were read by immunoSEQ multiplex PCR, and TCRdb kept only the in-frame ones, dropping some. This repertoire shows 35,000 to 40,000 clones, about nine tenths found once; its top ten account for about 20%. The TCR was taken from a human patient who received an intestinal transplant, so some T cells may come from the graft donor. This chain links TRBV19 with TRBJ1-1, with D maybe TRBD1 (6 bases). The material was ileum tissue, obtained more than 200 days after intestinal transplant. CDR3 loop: CASSTRGTRGGEAFF. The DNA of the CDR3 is TGTGCCAGTAGTACCCGTGGGACCAGGGGAGGAGAAGCTTTCTTT.